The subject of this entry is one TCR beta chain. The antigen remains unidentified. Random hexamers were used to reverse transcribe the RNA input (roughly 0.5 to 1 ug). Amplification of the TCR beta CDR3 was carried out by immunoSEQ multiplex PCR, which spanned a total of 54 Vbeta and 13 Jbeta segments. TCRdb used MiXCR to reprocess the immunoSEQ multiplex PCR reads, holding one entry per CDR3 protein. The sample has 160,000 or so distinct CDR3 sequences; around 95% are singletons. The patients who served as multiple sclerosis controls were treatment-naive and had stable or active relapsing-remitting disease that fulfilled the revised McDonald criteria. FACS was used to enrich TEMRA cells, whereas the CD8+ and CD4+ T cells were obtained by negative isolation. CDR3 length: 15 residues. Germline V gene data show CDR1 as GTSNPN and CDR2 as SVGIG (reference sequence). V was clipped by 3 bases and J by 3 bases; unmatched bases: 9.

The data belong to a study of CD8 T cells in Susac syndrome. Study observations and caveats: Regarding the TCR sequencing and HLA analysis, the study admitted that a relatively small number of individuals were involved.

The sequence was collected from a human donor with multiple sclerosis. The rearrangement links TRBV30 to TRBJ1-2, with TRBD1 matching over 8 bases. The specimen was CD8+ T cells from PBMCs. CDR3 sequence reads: CAWRDSQGADYGYTF. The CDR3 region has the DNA TGTGCCTGGAGGGACTCGCAGGGGGCGGACTATGGCTACACCTTC.